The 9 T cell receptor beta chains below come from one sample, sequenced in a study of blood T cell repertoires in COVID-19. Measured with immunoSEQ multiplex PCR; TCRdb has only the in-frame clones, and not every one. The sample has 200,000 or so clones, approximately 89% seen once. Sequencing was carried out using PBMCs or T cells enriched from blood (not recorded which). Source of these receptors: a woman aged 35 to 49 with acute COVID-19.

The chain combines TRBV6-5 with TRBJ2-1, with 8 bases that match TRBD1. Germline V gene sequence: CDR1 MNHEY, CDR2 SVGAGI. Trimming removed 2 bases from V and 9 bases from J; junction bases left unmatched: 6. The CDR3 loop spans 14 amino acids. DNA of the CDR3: TGTGCCAGCAGTTACGCAGGGACAGGAGGTGAGCAGTTCTTC. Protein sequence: CASSYAGTGGEQFF.

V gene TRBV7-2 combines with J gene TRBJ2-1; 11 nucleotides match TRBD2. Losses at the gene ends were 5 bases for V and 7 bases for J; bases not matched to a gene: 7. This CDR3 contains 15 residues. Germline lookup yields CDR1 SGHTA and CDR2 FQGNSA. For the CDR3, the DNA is TGTGCCAGCAGCATCCGACTAGCGGGGTGGAATGAGCAGTTCTTC. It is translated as CASSIRLAGWNEQFF.

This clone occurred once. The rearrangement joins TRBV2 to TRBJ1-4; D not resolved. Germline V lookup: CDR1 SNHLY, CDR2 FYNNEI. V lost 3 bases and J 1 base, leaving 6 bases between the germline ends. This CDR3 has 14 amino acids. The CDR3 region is CASSEGRTNEKLFF. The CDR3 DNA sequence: TGTGCCAGCAGTGAGGGGAGAACTAATGAAAAACTGTTTTTT.

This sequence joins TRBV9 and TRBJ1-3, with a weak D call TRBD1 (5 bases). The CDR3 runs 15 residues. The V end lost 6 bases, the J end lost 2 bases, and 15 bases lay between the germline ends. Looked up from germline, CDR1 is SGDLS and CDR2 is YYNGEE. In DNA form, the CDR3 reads TGTGCCAGCACCGCGTGGGGGGATACTGGAAACACCATATATTTT. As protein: CASTAWGDTGNTIYF.

The CDR3 loop reads CASSEARVLLGGEQFF. The CDR3 bases are TGTGCCAGCAGTGAAGCGAGGGTCCTACTAGGAGGGGAGCAGTTCTTC. The chain joins TRBV2 to TRBJ2-1; D possibly corresponds to TRBD2 (6 bases). This CDR3 contains 16 residues. Per germline, CDR1 SNHLY and CDR2 FYNNEI. V was clipped by 0 bases and J by 10 bases, with 19 bases between them. The full variable domain, completed using reference TRBV2 and TRBJ2-1, is EPEVTQTPSHQVTQMGQEVILRCVPISNHLYFYWYRQILGQKVEFLVSFYNNEISEKSEIFDDQFSVERPDGSNFTLKIRSTKLEDSAMYFCASSEARVLLGGEQFFGPGTRLTVL.

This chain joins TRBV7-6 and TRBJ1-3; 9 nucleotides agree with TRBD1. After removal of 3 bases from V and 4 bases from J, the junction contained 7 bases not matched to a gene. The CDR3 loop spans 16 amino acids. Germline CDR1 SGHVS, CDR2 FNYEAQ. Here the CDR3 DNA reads TGTGCCAGCAGCTTCACCGGGACAGGGTCCGGAAACACCATATATTTT. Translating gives CASSFTGTGSGNTIYF.

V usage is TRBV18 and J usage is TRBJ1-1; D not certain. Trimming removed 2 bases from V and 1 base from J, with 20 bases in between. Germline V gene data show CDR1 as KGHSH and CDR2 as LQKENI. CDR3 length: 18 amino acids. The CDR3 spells CASSPSYSNPSSNTEAFF. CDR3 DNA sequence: TGTGCCAGCTCACCATCCTACAGTAATCCTTCCTCGAACACTGAAGCTTTCTTT.

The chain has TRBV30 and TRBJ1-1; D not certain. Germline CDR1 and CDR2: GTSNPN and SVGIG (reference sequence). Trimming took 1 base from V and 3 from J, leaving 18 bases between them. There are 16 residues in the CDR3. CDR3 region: CAWSGEGSSGYTEAFF. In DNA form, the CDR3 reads TGTGCCTGGAGTGGAGAGGGAAGTTCGGGCTACACTGAAGCTTTCTTT.

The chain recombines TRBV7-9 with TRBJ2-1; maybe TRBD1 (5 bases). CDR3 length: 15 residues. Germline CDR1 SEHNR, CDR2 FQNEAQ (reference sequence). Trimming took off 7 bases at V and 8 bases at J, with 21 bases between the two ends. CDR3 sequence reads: CASIAYSPLGDEQFF. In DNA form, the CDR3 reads TGTGCCAGCATCGCTTATAGCCCTCTAGGGGATGAGCAGTTCTTC.